This T cell receptor beta chain came from a study of T cell clones after liver transplantation. General observations from the study: Donor-reactive sequences fell more than third party-reactive ones, suggesting partial deletion.

About this clone: Its specificity is not known.

The V end lost 5 bases, the J end lost 4 bases, and 15 bases lay between the germline ends. The CDR3 is made up of 15 amino acids. The germline CDR1 and CDR2 sequences are SEHNR and FQNEAQ (reference sequence). Assay used: immunoSEQ multiplex PCR; TCRdb lists only in-frame clones, some missing. The table shows about 33,000 clones, with around 96% occurring only once. This chain uses TRBV7-9 with TRBJ2-1; no firm D call. The TCR was taken from a human patient who received a liver transplant. Some T cells may arise from the graft donor. The source material was CD8+ T cells from blood, sampled 12 months after liver transplant. CDR3 coding DNA: TGTGCCAGCAGCGATAACCGGGCCATATACAATGAGCAGTTCTTC. Amino acids: CASSDNRAIYNEQFF. The whole variable domain, filled in from reference TRBV7-9 and TRBJ2-1, reads DTGVSQNPRHKITKRGQNVTFRCDPISEHNRLYWYRQTLGQGPEFLTYFQNEAQLEKSRLLSDRFSAERPKGSFSTLEIQRTEQGDSAMYLCASSDNRAIYNEQFFGPGTRLTVL.